This TCR beta chain was sequenced for a study of Ad26.COV2.S vaccination and SARS-CoV-2 variants. As for the study in general: Enrolled in COV1001, the donor was in the Ad26.COV2.S trial arm, which received the vaccine. Donor got 5x10^10 or 1x10^11 viral particles of Ad26.COV2.S. Study-level points and caveats: Among vaccine recipients, spike-specific TCR breadth exceeded that of placebo recipients.

The CDR3 is 15 amino acids. Trimming took off 0 bases at V and 3 bases at J, with 9 bases between the two ends. Looked up from germline, CDR1 is SGHVS and CDR2 is FQNEAQ. Profiled with immunoSEQ multiplex PCR; TCRdb holds only in-frame clones, not every one. The sample carries about 680,000 clones, 70% to 90% recorded once. Described treatment: some 20 received Ad26.COV2.S at low or high dose, single or two shots; about five received placebo; per-sample allocation not given. The investigators took samples on day 63 after the first vaccine or placebo injection. This vaccine is an Ad26 vector that expresses the Wuhan-strain SARS-CoV-2 spike. On this clone: Its antigen remains unknown.

This sequence joins TRBV7-8 and TRBJ1-5; D unclear. The material sequenced was peripheral blood, taken in a trial of Ad26.COV2.S vaccine versus placebo. The clonotype was recovered from a person aged 18 to 59 who received the Ad26.COV2.S COVID-19 vaccine or a placebo. The CDR3 loop is CASSLARRANQPQHF. For the CDR3, the DNA is TGTGCCAGCAGCTTAGCGCGAAGGGCCAATCAGCCCCAGCATTTT.